Listed here are 15 T cell receptor beta chains from one sample, sequenced in a study of blood T cell repertoires in COVID-19. Sequencing used immunoSEQ multiplex PCR; TCRdb keeps in-frame clones, though not all of them. The sample carries roughly 150,000 clones, 78% recorded once. Source material: peripheral blood. The receptor source for this set is a woman older than 75 with acute or convalescent COVID-19.

The chain carries TRBV5-1 and TRBJ2-7; 8 bases are a match to TRBD2. The CDR3 totals 15 residues. With 5 bases clipped from V and 1 base from J, the junction kept 8 bases outside the gene matches. Germline V CDR1 and CDR2: SGHRS, YFSETQ. The CDR3, as DNA: TGCGCCAGCAGTACGGAGCGGGGGCCTTCCTACGAGCAGTACTTC. Protein sequence: CASSTERGPSYEQYF.

V usage is TRBV6-1 and J usage is TRBJ1-5; TRBD1 matches at 8 bases. Germline loops: CDR1 MNHNS, CDR2 SASEGT. V was clipped by 1 base and J by 2 bases; unmatched bases: 4. CDR3 size: 16 residues. CDR3 protein: CASSEEVGQGNQPQHF. DNA of the CDR3: TGTGCCAGCAGTGAAGAAGTGGGACAGGGCAATCAGCCCCAGCATTTT.

The chain is built from TRBV5-8 and TRBJ1-1, with D unresolved. Trimming pared 3 bases from V and 0 bases from J, leaving 12 bases between. The CDR3 loop spans 15 amino acids. Germline assignment: CDR1 SGHTS and CDR2 YDEGEE. The CDR3, as DNA: TGTGCCAGCAGCTCGGTCCCTTACTTGAACACTGAAGCTTTCTTT. Residues: CASSSVPYLNTEAFF.

The gene calls are TRBV2 and TRBJ1-3; D gene unclear. V lost 1 base, J lost 0 bases, and 10 bases lay in between. The CDR3 consists of 16 residues. CDR1 and CDR2 from the germline V gene are SNHLY and FYNNEI. CDR3 sequence (DNA): TGTGCCAGCAGTGAAGTAGGCGGGCACTCTGGAAACACCATATATTTT. Translation gives CASSEVGGHSGNTIYF.

The chain employs TRBV5-5 and TRBJ1-5; 12 bases are a match to TRBD1. Trimming took 0 bases from V and 6 from J; bases not matched to a gene: 7. The length of the CDR3 is 17 residues. The germline gives CDR1 SGHKS, CDR2 YYEKEE (reference sequence). In DNA form, the CDR3 reads TGTGCCAGCAGCTTGGGGGACAGGGGGCCTCAGGGTCAGCCCCAGCATTTT. As protein: CASSLGDRGPQGQPQHF.

The chain carries TRBV6-6 and TRBJ1-3; D perhaps matches TRBD1 (6 bases). CDR3 length: 13 amino acids. Germline V gene sequence: CDR1 MNHNY, CDR2 SVGAGI (reference sequence). Trimming took 11 bases from V and 0 from J, leaving 11 bases between them. The CDR3 DNA sequence: TGTGCCGCGGGGGCCTCCTCTGGAAACACCATATATTTT. It translates to CAAGASSGNTIYF.

The gene calls are TRBV3-1 (or the pseudogene TRBV3-2) and TRBJ1-3; 10 nucleotides align to TRBD1. Trimming at V came to 9 bases and at J to 7 bases, leaving 6 bases not matched to a gene. Germline loops: CDR1 LGHDT, CDR2 YNNKEL (reference sequence). This CDR3 is built from 13 residues. The CDR3: CASRQGAWNTIYF. The CDR3 bases are TGTGCCAGTAGACAGGGGGCTTGGAACACCATATATTTT.

This rearrangement joins TRBV6-1 to TRBJ1-5; 8 nucleotides agree with TRBD1. Germline loops: CDR1 MNHNS, CDR2 SASEGT. The CDR3 consists of 17 residues. Trimming removed 4 bases from V and 3 bases from J; junction bases left unmatched: 11. CDR3 sequence reads: CASSGGGTGGFNQPQHF. The CDR3 DNA reads as TGTGCCAGCAGTGGAGGGGGGACAGGCGGCTTCAATCAGCCCCAGCATTTT.

J is TRBJ2-7 and V is TRBV29-1; 8 positions match TRBD2. Trimming took 5 bases from V and 0 from J; bases not matched to a gene: 12. The CDR3 runs to 16 residues. Germline CDR1 reads SQVTM; CDR2 reads ANQGSEA. The CDR3 DNA reads as TGCAGCGTTCGTCTAGCGGGTGGAAGAGCCTCCTACGAGCAGTACTTC. It encodes CSVRLAGGRASYEQYF.

The CDR3 DNA follows: TGTGCCAGCTCATACCAGGGGGTGGTTTCTTCGAACACCGGGGAGCTGTTTTTT. Its protein is CASSYQGVVSSNTGELFF. The chain carries TRBV18 and TRBJ2-2; TRBD1 matches 7 bases. CDR3 size: 18 residues. In germline, CDR1 is KGHSH, CDR2 LQKENI. Germline trimming cut 5 bases from V and 0 bases from J; bases unmatched to any gene: 12.

The table lists this clone with a few counts. The chain joins TRBV11-3 to TRBJ1-1, with no clear D. The germline V gene encodes CDR1 SGHNT and CDR2 YENEEA. The V and J ends lost 5 bases and 2 bases respectively, with 9 bases between them. This CDR3 is built from 13 residues. CDR3 residues: CASSLRRNTEAFF. The CDR3 DNA reads TGTGCCAGCAGCCTTCGTCGTAACACTGAAGCTTTCTTT.

The rearrangement links TRBV9 to TRBJ2-1; D not resolved. V was cut by 1 base and J by 3 bases, with 8 bases left in between. Looked up from germline, CDR1 is SGDLS and CDR2 is YYNGEE. The length of the CDR3 is 14 residues. Written as DNA, the CDR3 is TGTGCCAGCAGCGTAAGCGAACGCTACAATGAGCAGTTCTTC. It translates to CASSVSERYNEQFF. Supplemented by reference TRBV9 and TRBJ2-1, the full variable domain reads DSGVTQTPKHLITATGQRVTLRCSPRSGDLSVYWYQQSLDQGLQFLIQYYNGEERAKGNILERFSAQQFPDLHSELNLSSLELGDSALYFCASSVSERYNEQFFGPGTRLTVL.

This clone came up a few times. This sequence joins TRBV12-5 and TRBJ1-3; no clear D gene. The CDR3 has 12 residues. The germline V gene has CDR1 LGHNT and CDR2 FRNRAP. V lost 6 bases and J 1 base, leaving 4 bases between the germline ends. As DNA, the CDR3 is TGTGCTAGTGGACTGTCTGGAAACACCATATATTTT. Translation: CASGLSGNTIYF. The full variable domain, its missing parts supplied by reference TRBV12-5 and TRBJ1-3, is DARVTQTPRHKVTEMGQEVTMRCQPILGHNTVFWYRQTMMQGLELLAYFRNRAPLDDSGMPKDRFSAEMPDATLATLKIQPSEPRDSAVYFCASGLSGNTIYFGEGSWLTVV.

The genes are TRBV28 and TRBJ1-6; a possible D gene is TRBD1 (5 bases). Deletions cut 5 bases from V and 9 bases from J, with 17 bases between. The CDR3 extends over 15 amino acids. Per germline, CDR1 MDHEN and CDR2 SYDVKM. The CDR3 loop reads CASSRDPAGGSPLHF. CDR3 DNA: TGTGCCAGCAGTCGGGACCCGGCGGGGGGTTCACCCCTCCACTTT.

The gene calls are TRBV5-6 and TRBJ2-6; D is unclear. Germline V lookup: CDR1 SGHDT, CDR2 YYEEEE. This CDR3 has 16 residues. The V end was cut by 5 bases, the J end by 3 bases, with 15 bases between. DNA for the CDR3: TGTGCCAGCAGTTTCCCCGGTCAGGATGGGGCCAACGTCCTGACTTTC. Its translation: CASSFPGQDGANVLTF.